These T cell receptor beta chains were read from a single sample in a study of high-grade serous ovarian cancer treatment subgroups. Some clones are missing from TCRdb's copy, which holds only in-frame ones; the method was immunoSEQ multiplex PCR. The data hold 4,100 or so clones, with roughly four fifths observed a single time. The specimen was tumor tissue. The receptor source for this set is a human donor with high-grade serous ovarian cancer. The CDR3 runs from the conserved cysteine through the conserved F or W. The D gene is left open where the match is weak. Clone size is shown for a subset of rows, as once, few, many or a class of expanded clone.

>TRBJ1-5|TRBV6-1|.|.
CASRPDGNSNQPQHF
TGTGCCAGCAGGCCGGACGGTAATAGCAATCAGCCCCAGCATTTT
>TRBJ2-5|TRBV12-5|once|.
CASGFQRVAQYF
TGTGCTAGTGGTTTCCAAAGGGTGGCCCAGTACTTC
>TRBJ2-3|TRBV5-4|.|.
CASSLEVGTDTQYF
TGTGCCAGCAGCTTGGAGGTAGGGACAGATACGCAGTATTTT
>TRBJ2-2|TRBV19|once|TRBD1
CASDRGRITGELFF
TGTGCCAGCGACAGGGGGCGAATCACCGGGGAGCTGTTTTTT
>TRBJ1-2|TRBV5-1|.|.
CASSHIGGDYGYTF
TGCGCCAGCAGCCACATCGGGGGGGACTATGGCTACACCTTC
>TRBJ2-5|TRBV5-6|.|.
CASSERRATQETQYF
TGTGCCAGCAGCGAACGGAGGGCCACCCAAGAGACCCAGTACTTC
>TRBJ2-1|TRBV5-5|.|.
CASSLGRWNSWYNEQFF
TGTGCCAGCAGCTTGGGGCGGTGGAATTCGTGGTACAATGAGCAGTTCTTC
>TRBJ1-3|TRBV4-1|once|.
CASSPRGSLLFGNTIYF
TGCGCCAGCAGCCCGCGGGGCAGCCTCCTCTTCGGAAACACCATATATTTT
>TRBJ1-6|TRBV7-9|.|.
CASSSQGSSYNSPLHF
TGTGCCAGCAGCTCCCAGGGGAGCTCCTATAATTCACCCCTCCACTTT
>TRBJ2-7|TRBV13|.|.
CASSLLQGYEQYF
TGTGCCAGCAGCTTACTGCAGGGTTACGAGCAGTACTTC
>TRBJ2-3|TRBV2|.|TRBD2
CASRTSGGGTDTQYF
TGTGCCAGTCGGACTAGCGGGGGGGGCACAGATACGCAGTATTTT
>TRBJ1-1|TRBV7-9|.|TRBD1
CASSSYRGGNTEAFF
TGTGCCAGCAGCTCTTACAGGGGGGGGAACACTGAAGCTTTCTTT
>TRBJ2-7|TRBV5-6|.|.
CASSSGDGYEQYF
TGTGCCAGCAGCTCAGGGGACGGCTACGAGCAGTACTTC
>TRBJ2-3|TRBV2|.|.
CASSEGGDTQYF
TGTGCCAGCAGTGAGGGAGGAGATACGCAGTATTTT
>TRBJ1-1|TRBV7-8|.|.
CASSFQRALNTEAFF
TGTGCCAGCAGTTTCCAACGAGCACTGAACACTGAAGCTTTCTTT
>TRBJ2-3|TRBV10-3|.|.
CAISETSAGPTDTQYF
TGTGCCATCAGTGAGACGTCCGCGGGCCCCACAGATACGCAGTATTTT
>TRBJ1-4|TRBV30|.|.
CAWSARGATNEKLFF
TGTGCCTGGAGTGCCCGGGGGGCAACTAATGAAAAACTGTTTTTT
>TRBJ1-3|TRBV7-6|.|.
CASSSLTGTLGNTIYF
TGTGCCAGCAGCTCCCTAACCGGGACACTTGGAAACACCATATATTTT
>TRBJ2-2|TRBV2|.|TRBD1
CASSDWTGRSGELFF
TGTGCCAGCAGTGATTGGACAGGGAGGTCCGGGGAGCTGTTTTTT
>TRBJ1-1|TRBV10-3|.|TRBD1
CAISGQGLNTEAFF
TGTGCCATCAGTGGACAGGGTTTGAACACTGAAGCTTTCTTT
>TRBJ2-1|TRBV7-9|.|TRBD2
CASSSQTSGVEQFF
TGTGCCAGCAGCTCTCAGACTAGCGGAGTTGAGCAGTTCTTC
>TRBJ2-2|TRBV25-1|.|.
CASSESGQGNTGELFF
TGTGCCAGCAGTGAATCGGGGCAGGGGAACACCGGGGAGCTGTTTTTT
>TRBJ2-3|TRBV5-4|.|.
CASSLGFAAGTQYF
TGTGCCAGCAGCTTGGGGTTTGCTGCTGGAACGCAGTATTTT
>TRBJ1-5|TRBV5-4|.|TRBD1
CASSLPGQGNQPQHF
TGTGCCAGCAGCTTGCCGGGACAGGGGAATCAGCCCCAGCATTTT